The entry below describes one TCR beta chain. The germline CDR1 and CDR2 sequences are SGHRS and YFSETQ. The CDR3 runs to 14 residues. V lost 9 bases to trimming and J lost 2 bases; unmatched junction nucleotides: 8. This record belongs to a study of shared clonotypes between healthy human individuals. Produced via immunoSEQ multiplex PCR; TCRdb's table is partial and in-frame only. The sample yields roughly 1,000,000 clones, 78% seen once. This sequence originates from a young man in good health. Some clones in this sample may be carry-over from other donors' samples. Input material: memory CD4+ T cells from PBMCs. As to subset: CD45RA-negative fraction. This chain links TRBV5-1 with TRBJ2-5, with TRBD1 matching 9 bases. CDR3 protein: CATGQGGRQETQYF. The DNA for the CDR3 is TGCGCCACGGGACAGGGCGGTCGGCAAGAGACCCAGTACTTC.